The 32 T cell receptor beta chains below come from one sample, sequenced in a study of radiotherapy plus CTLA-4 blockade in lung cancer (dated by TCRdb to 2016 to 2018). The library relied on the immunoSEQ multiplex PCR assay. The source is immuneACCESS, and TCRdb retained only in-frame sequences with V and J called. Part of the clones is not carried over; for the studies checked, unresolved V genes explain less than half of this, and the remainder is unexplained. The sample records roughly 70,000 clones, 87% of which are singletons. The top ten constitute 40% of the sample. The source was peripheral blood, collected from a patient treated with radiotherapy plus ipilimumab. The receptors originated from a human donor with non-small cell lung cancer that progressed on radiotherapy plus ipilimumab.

In nucleotides, the CDR3 is TGTGCCAGCAGTTGGGCTGTTAATGAGCAGTTCTTC. Translation: CASSWAVNEQFF. The V gene is TRBV2, the J gene TRBJ2-1; D gene ambiguous. Trimming cost V 5 bases and J 7 bases, with 9 bases left between them. The CDR3 is 12 residues long. The germline V gene encodes CDR1 SNHLY and CDR2 FYNNEI. Using reference TRBV2 and TRBJ2-1 for the parts outside the CDR3, the full variable domain is EPEVTQTPSHQVTQMGQEVILRCVPISNHLYFYWYRQILGQKVEFLVSFYNNEISEKSEIFDDQFSVERPDGSNFTLKIRSTKLEDSAMYFCASSWAVNEQFFGPGTRLTVL.

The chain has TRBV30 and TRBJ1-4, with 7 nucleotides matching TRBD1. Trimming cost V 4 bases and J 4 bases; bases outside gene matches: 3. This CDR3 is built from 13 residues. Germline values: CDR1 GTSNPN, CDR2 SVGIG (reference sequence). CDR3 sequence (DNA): TGTGCCTGGAAGGGACAGCTTAATGAAAAACTGTTTTTT. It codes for CAWKGQLNEKLFF. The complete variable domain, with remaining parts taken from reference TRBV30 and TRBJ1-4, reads SQTIHQWPATLVQPVGSPLSLECTVEGTSNPNLYWYRQAAGRGLQLLFYSVGIGQISSEVPQNLSASRPQDRQFILSSKKLLLSDSGFYLCAWKGQLNEKLFFGSGTQLSVL.

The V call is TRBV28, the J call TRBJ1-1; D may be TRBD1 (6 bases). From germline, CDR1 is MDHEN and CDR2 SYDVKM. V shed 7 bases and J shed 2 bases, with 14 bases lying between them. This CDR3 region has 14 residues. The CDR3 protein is CASTRGGVNTEAFF. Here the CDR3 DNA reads TGTGCCAGCACTCGAGGGGGGGTTAACACTGAAGCTTTCTTT.

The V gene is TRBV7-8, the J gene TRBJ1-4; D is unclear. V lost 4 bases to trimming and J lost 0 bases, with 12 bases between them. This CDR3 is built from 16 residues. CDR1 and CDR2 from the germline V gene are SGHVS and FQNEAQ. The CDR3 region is CASSWIPGTTNEKLFF. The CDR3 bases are TGTGCCAGCAGCTGGATCCCCGGGACAACTAATGAAAAACTGTTTTTT.

CDR3 amino acids: CSDETQGLSENEQFF. The CDR3 nucleotides read TGCAGCGACGAGACACAGGGACTGAGTGAGAATGAGCAGTTCTTC. This rearrangement joins TRBV29-1 to TRBJ2-1; possibly TRBD1 or TRBD2 for D (6 bases each). Per the germline V gene, CDR1 is SQVTM and CDR2 is ANQGSEA. This CDR3 spans 15 amino acids. V was shortened by 7 bases and J by 7 bases, with 23 bases between the two germline ends.

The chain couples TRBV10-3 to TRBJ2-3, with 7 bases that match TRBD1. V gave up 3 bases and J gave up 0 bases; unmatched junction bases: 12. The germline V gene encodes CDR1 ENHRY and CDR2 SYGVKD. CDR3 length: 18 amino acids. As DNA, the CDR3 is TGTGCCATCAGTGATCTGGACAGGTTGATCGCTAGCACAGATACGCAGTATTTT. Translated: CAISDLDRLIASTDTQYF.

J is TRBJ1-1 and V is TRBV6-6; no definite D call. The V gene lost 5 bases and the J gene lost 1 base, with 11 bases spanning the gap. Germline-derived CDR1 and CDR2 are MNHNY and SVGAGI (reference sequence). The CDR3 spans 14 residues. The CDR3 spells CASSTGSENTEAFF. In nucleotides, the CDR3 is TGTGCCAGCAGTACGGGCTCGGAGAACACTGAAGCTTTCTTT.

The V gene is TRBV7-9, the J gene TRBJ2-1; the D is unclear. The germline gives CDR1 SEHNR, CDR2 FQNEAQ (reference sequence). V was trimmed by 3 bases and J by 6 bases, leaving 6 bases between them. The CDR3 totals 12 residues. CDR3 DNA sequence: TGTGCCAGCAGCTTGAGTGGCAATGAGCAGTTCTTC. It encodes CASSLSGNEQFF.

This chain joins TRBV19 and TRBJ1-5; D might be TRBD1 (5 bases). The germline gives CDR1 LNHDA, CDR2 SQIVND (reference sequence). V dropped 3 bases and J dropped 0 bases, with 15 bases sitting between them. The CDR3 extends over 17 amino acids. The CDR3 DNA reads TGTGCCAGTAGTATTCAGGGTAGGGGATATAGCAATCAGCCCCAGCATTTT. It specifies CASSIQGRGYSNQPQHF.

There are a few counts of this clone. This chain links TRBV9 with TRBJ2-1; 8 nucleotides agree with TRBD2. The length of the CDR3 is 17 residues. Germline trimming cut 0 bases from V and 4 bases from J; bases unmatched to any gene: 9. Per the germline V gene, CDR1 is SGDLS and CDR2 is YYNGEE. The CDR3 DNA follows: TGTGCCAGCAGCGTAGGAGTGGGGAGCGGGGGTTACAATGAGCAGTTCTTC. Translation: CASSVGVGSGGYNEQFF.

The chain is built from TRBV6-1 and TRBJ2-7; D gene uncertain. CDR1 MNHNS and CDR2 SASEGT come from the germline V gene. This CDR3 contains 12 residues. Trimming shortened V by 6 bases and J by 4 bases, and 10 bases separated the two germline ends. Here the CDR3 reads CASSRNSYEQYF. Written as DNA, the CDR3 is TGTGCCAGCAGCCGCAACAGTTACGAGCAGTACTTC.

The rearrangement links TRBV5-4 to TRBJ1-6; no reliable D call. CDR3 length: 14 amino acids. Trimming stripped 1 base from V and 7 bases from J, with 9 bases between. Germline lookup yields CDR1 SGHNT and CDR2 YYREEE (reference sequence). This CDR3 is CASSLSAENSPLHF. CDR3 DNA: TGTGCCAGCAGCTTGTCGGCGGAGAATTCACCCCTCCACTTT.

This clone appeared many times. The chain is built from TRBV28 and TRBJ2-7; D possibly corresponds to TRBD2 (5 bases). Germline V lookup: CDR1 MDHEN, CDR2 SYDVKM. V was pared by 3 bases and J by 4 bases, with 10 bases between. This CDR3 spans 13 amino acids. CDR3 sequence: CASSFSGGYEQYF. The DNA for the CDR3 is TGTGCCAGCAGTTTCTCCGGAGGTTACGAGCAGTACTTC.

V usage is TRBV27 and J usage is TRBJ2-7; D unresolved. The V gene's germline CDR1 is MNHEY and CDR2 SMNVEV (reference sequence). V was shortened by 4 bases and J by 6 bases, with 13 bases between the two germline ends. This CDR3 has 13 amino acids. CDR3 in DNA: TGTGCCAGCAGTTCCCCTCCGTCGCTCGAGCAGTACTTC. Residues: CASSSPPSLEQYF.

CDR3 coding DNA: TGTGCCAGCAGCCAAGCAGGTGTGGGGGATGGGAAGCCCCAGCATTTT. Its protein is CASSQAGVGDGKPQHF. The V and J genes are TRBV4-2 and TRBJ1-5, with D tentatively TRBD1 (5 bases). In germline, CDR1 is LGHNA, CDR2 YNFKEQ. The V and J ends lost 1 base and 8 bases respectively, with 18 bases between them. The CDR3 totals 16 residues.

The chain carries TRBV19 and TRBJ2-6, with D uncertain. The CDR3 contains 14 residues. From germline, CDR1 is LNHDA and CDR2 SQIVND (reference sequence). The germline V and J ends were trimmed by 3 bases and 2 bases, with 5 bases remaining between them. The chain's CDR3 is CASSIAAGANVLTF. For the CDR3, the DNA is TGTGCCAGTAGTATTGCCGCTGGGGCCAACGTCCTGACTTTC.

The CDR3, as DNA: TGTGCCAGCAGTGAGAGGGGGGACAATGAGCAGTTCTTC. This gives the protein CASSERGDNEQFF. The chain uses TRBV2 and TRBJ2-1; D tentatively reads TRBD1 or TRBD2 (6 bases each). The CDR3 loop spans 13 amino acids. The germline V gene encodes CDR1 SNHLY and CDR2 FYNNEI. V lost 3 bases and J lost 5, with 8 bases in between.

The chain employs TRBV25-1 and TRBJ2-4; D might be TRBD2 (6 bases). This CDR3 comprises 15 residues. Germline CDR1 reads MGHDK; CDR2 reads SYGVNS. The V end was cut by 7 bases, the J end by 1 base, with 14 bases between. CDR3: CASTSGGGAKNIQYF. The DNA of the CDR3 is TGTGCCAGCACCTCCGGTGGGGGGGCCAAAAACATTCAGTACTTC.

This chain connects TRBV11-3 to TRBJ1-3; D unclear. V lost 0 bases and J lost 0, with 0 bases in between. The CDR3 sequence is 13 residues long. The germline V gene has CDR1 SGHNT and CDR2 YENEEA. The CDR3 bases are TGTGCCAGCAGCTTAGACTCTGGAAACACCATATATTTT. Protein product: CASSLDSGNTIYF.

Here the CDR3 reads CASSLYGTSNEQYV. CDR3 sequence (DNA): TGTGCCAGCAGTTTATATGGGACTAGTAACGAGCAGTACGTC. J is TRBJ2-7 and V is TRBV27, with 8 bases identical to TRBD2. CDR3 size: 14 residues. J lost 5 bases, V lost 1 base, and 4 bases had no gene match. CDR1 is MNHEY and CDR2 is SMNVEV in the germline V gene (reference sequence).

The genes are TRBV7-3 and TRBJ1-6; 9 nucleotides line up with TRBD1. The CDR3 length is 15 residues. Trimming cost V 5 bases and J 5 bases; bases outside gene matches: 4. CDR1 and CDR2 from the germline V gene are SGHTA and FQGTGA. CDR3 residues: CASSPRTGDNSPLHF. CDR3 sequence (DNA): TGTGCCAGCAGCCCCCGGACAGGGGATAATTCACCCCTCCACTTT.

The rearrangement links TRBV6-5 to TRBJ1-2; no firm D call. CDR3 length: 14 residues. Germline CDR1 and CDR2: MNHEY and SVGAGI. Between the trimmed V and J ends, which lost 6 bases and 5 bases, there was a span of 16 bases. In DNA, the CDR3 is TGTGCCAGCAGCCCCGGACCTTCACGGTATGGCTACACCTTC. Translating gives CASSPGPSRYGYTF.

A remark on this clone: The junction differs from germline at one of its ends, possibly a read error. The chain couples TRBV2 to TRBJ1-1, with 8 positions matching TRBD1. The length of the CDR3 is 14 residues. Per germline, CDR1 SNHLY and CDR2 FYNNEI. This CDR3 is CASTLDRVNTEAFF. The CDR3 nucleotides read TGTGCCAGCACCCTGGACAGGGTGAATACTGAAGCTTTCTTT. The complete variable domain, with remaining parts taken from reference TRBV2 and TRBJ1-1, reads EPEVTQTPSHQVTQMGQEVILRCVPISNHLYFYWYRQILGQKVEFLVSFYNNEISEKSEIFDDQFSVERPDGSNFTLKIRSTKLEDSAMYFCASTLDRVNTEAFFGQGTRLTVV.

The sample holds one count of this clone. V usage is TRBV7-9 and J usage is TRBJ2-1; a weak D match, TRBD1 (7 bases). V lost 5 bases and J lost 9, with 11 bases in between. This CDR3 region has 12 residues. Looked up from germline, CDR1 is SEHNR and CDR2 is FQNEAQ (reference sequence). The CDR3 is CASSPGGSEQFF. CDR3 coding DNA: TGTGCCAGCAGCCCAGGGGGGAGTGAGCAGTTCTTC.

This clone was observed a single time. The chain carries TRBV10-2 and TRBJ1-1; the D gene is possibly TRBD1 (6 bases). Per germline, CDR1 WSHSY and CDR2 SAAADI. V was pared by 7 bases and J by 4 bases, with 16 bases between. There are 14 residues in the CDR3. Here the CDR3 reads CASTRGGQSTEAFF. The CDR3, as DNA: TGCGCCAGCACCCGGGGGGGGCAGTCCACTGAAGCTTTCTTT.

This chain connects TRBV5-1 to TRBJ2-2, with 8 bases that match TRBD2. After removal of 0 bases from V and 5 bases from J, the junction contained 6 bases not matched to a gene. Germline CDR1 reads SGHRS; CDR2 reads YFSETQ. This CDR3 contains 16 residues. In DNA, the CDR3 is TGCGCCAGCAGCTTGGATGCGGGAGGTCTTACCGGGGAGCTGTTTTTT. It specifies CASSLDAGGLTGELFF.

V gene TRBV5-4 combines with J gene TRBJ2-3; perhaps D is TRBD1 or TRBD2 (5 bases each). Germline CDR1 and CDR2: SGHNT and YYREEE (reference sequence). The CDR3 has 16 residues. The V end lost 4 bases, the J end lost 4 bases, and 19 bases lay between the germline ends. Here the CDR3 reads CASSRGRGARADTQYF. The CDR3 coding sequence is TGTGCCAGCAGCCGGGGACGAGGGGCGAGGGCAGATACGCAGTATTTT.

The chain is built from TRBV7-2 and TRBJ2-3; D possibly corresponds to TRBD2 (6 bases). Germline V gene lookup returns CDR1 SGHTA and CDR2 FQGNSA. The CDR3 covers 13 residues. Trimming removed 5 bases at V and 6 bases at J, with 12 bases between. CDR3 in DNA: TGTGCCAGCAGCGCAACCGGGACTGATACGCAGTATTTT. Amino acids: CASSATGTDTQYF.

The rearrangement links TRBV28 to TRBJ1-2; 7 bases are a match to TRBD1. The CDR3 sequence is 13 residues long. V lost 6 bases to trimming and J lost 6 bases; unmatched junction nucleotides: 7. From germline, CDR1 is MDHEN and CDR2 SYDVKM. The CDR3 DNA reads TGTGCCAGCAGCGTCTCGACAGGGAATGGCTACACCTTC. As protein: CASSVSTGNGYTF.

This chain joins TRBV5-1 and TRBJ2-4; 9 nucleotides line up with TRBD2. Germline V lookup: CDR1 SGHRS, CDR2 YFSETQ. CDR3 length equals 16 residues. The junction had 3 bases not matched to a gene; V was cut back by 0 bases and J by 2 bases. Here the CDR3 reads CASSLDSGSTKNIQYF. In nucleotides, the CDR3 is TGCGCCAGCAGCTTGGATAGCGGGAGTACCAAAAACATTCAGTACTTC.

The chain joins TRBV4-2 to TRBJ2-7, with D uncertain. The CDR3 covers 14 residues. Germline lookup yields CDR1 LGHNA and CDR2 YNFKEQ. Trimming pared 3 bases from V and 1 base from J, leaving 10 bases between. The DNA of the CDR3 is TGTGCCAGCAGCCAGGGGTTTGGGTCCTACGAGCAGTACTTC. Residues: CASSQGFGSYEQYF.

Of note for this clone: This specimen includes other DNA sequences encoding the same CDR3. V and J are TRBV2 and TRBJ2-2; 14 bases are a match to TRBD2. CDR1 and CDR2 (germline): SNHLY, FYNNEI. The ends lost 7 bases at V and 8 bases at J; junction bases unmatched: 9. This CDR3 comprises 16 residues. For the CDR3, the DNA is TGTGCCAGCACCGAATCGGGACTAGCGGGAGCTGGGGAGCTGTTTTTT. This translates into CASTESGLAGAGELFF.